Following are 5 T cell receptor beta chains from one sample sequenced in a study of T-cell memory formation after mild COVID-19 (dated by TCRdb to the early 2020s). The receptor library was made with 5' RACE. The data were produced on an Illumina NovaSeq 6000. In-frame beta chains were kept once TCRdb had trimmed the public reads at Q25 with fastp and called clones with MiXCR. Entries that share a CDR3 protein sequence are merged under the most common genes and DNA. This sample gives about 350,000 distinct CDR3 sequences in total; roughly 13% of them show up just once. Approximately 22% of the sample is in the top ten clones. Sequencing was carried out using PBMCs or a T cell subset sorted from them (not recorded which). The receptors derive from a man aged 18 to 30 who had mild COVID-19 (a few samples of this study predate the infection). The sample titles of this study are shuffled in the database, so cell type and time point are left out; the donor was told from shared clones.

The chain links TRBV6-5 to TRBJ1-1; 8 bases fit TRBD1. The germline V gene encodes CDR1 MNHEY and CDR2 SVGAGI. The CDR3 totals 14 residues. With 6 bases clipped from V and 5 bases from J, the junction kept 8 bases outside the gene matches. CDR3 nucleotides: TGTGCCAGCAGAACCGGGACAGGTCTGACTGAAGCTTTCTTT. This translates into CASRTGTGLTEAFF.

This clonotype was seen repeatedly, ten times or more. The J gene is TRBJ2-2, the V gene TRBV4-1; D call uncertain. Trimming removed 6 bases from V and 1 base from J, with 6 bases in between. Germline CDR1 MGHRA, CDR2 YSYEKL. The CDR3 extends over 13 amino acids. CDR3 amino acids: CASSKENTGELFF. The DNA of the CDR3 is TGCGCCAGCAGTAAGGAGAACACCGGGGAGCTGTTTTTT.

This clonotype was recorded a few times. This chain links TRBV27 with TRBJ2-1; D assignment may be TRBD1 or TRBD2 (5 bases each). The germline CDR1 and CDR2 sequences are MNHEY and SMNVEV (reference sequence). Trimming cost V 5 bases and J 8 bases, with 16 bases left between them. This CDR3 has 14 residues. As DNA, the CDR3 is TGTGCCAGCAGTCCGGGGACGGTGGGCGATGAGCAGTTCTTC. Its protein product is CASSPGTVGDEQFF.

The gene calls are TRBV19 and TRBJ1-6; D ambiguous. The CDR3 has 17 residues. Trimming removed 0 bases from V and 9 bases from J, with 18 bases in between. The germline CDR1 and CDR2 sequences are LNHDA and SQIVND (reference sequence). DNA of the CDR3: TGTGCCAGTAGTATAGATCTGGCCGGCGGTCTCGCTTCACCCCTCCACTTT. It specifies CASSIDLAGGLASPLHF.

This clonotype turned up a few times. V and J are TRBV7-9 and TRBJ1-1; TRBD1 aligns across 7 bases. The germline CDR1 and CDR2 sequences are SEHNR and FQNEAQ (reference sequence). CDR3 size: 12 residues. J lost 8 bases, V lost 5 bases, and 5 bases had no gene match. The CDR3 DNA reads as TGTGCCAGCAGCGGAGGGGGCTTGGAAGCTTTCTTT. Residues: CASSGGGLEAFF.